This T cell receptor (beta chain) was captured by sequencing in a study of blood T cell repertoires in COVID-19 (dated by TCRdb to between 2020 and 2021). About the full investigation: Collaborator samples came from the United States, Italy and Spain and covered acute and convalescent phases of COVID-19. The prospective study material was composed of cDNA or gDNA derived from T cells, B-cell-depleted T cells, or PBMCs. Deeply sampled blood TCRbeta repertoires from subjects exposed to, actively infected with, or recovered from COVID-19 were included in the dataset. The repertoires were released in a freely available public database intended as a resource for research on the immune response to SARS-CoV-2. The samples were drawn from two sources: the first 160 participants of the ongoing ImmuneRACE study, and 1,200 or so subjects contributed by 6 global collaborators. The sample metadata nearly always contained a de-identified subject ID, COVID-19 status, age in years and sex. Where available, HLA class I and class II types were obtained from metadata supplied by the sample provider rather than from assay-based typing.

The collaborating institutions used their own protocols to collect whole blood in K2EDTA tubes. For TCRbeta analysis, collaborators shipped samples in one of three forms: frozen whole blood, isolated PBMCs, or DNA extracted from either of those sample types. Overall results and qualifications from the work: Clinical and demographic metadata were provided uncurated, with the amount varying by source and participant.

Trimming accounts for 5 bases at V and 2 bases at J, while the number of junction bases matched to no gene is 22. CDR1 and CDR2 are read off the germline V gene as MNHEY and SVGEGT. From the cysteine through the phenylalanine, the CDR3 covers 20 amino acids. The sequence is cut down to CDR3 DNA, 60 bases in frame from base 1. TCRbeta CDR3 regions were amplified from genomic DNA using the immunoSEQ Assay, a bias-controlled multiplex PCR. As for the authors' bioinformatics: The number of nucleated cells in each sample was estimated by amplification of reference gene primers within the assay. To quantify the absolute abundance of each unique TCRbeta CDR3 rearrangement, sequence reads were collapsed and filtered. For each sample, productive Simpson clonality was calculated as the square root of Simpson's diversity index across productive rearrangements. The immuneACCESS repertoire file appears here via TCRdb, limited to in-frame rearrangements. These files lack a portion of the clones; in checked studies, under half of the deficit traces to unresolved V genes, and the cause of the others is not known. That table gives V, J and clone size, and the DNA gave D and trimming. For this sample the table gives hundreds of thousands of clones, of which about 90% were detected only once. Clones ranked in the top ten supply 2.2% of the sample.

As regards this clone: The target of this receptor is not known. Base-call qualities are not available, and no considerably larger clone is one nucleotide away.

The chain couples TRBV6-2 or TRBV6-3 to TRBJ2-3; TRBD2 lines up with 7 middle nucleotides. The sequence derives from a woman aged 45-59 years with acute or convalescent COVID-19. Sequencing input: peripheral blood. DNA sequence: TGTGCCAGCAGTATGAATCTTAAGTTTCCGGCTAGCGGATACACAGATACGCAGTATTTT. Translated, this gives CASSMNLKFPASGYTDTQYF.